The clone carrying this TCR beta chain has ten or more counts. Its antigen is not known. The sample comes from a study of T-cell reconstitution after alpha-beta-depleted transplantation in children. A TCRbeta library incorporating unique molecular identifiers was prepared. From the PCR reads, TCRdb called clonotypes with MiXCR, one entry per CDR3 protein. The sample includes fewer than 550,000 distinct CDR3 sequences, more than 9% seen only once; the top ten take roughly 2%. General study points: It was reported that alpha-beta T cells came from several hundred expanded graft clones (about two months after transplant).

The CDR3 runs to 15 residues. In germline, CDR1 is MNHEY, CDR2 SMNVEV (reference sequence). V lost 6 bases, J lost 5 bases, and 11 bases stayed unmatched. The chain has TRBV27 and TRBJ2-5, with 8 bases aligning to TRBD2. The source is a child aged 2-15 years with inherited bone marrow failure, due to receive a stem cell transplant. The sequenced sample was PBMCs, obtained before TCRalphabeta/CD19-depleted stem cell transplant. The CDR3 DNA reads as TGTGCCAGCAGCCAGAAGCGGGAGTGGGGGGAGACCCAGTACTTC. Residues: CASSQKREWGETQYF.